One and the same sample provided the 13 T cell receptor beta chains below, sequenced in a study of lymphopenia after photon versus proton radiotherapy. The data were produced by immunoSEQ multiplex PCR, yet TCRdb's version contains in-frame clones alone and is incomplete. The sample lists 25,000 to 40,000 clones, over 75% occurring once. The sample was peripheral blood, taken from a patient treated with proton-based radiotherapy. The receptors were sampled from a woman in her seventies with pancreatic cancer.

The rearrangement uses TRBV27 and TRBJ2-7; 13 nucleotides match TRBD2. The V gene end was trimmed by 6 bases and the J gene end by 5 bases; junction bases not matched to a gene: 7. This CDR3 region has 15 residues. Germline-derived CDR1 and CDR2 are MNHEY and SMNVEV (reference sequence). The CDR3 coding sequence is TGTGCCAGCAGCCCCAGGACTAGCGGGAGCCACGAGCAGTACTTC. Encoded protein: CASSPRTSGSHEQYF.

V gene TRBV6-5 combines with J gene TRBJ2-1; 7 bases match TRBD2. The trim removed 5 bases at V and 4 bases at J, leaving 5 bases unmatched. Germline V lookup: CDR1 MNHEY, CDR2 SVGAGI. The CDR3 sequence is 14 residues long. The CDR3 reads CASSRASGYNEQFF. For the CDR3, the DNA is TGTGCCAGCAGTCGGGCTAGCGGTTACAATGAGCAGTTCTTC.

The rearrangement uses TRBV18 and TRBJ2-7; 11 bases line up with TRBD2. The ends lost 0 bases at V and 1 base at J; junction bases unmatched: 2. The CDR3 length is 16 residues. CDR1 and CDR2 from the germline V gene are KGHSH and LQKENI. The CDR3, as DNA: TGTGCCAGCTCACCACCGACTAGCGGGACTTCCTACGAGCAGTACTTC. It specifies CASSPPTSGTSYEQYF.

This rearrangement joins TRBV29-1 to TRBJ2-5; a weak D match, TRBD2 (5 bases). Trimming took off 6 bases at V and 4 bases at J, with 15 bases between the two ends. The germline V gene encodes CDR1 SQVTM and CDR2 ANQGSEA. This CDR3 has 13 residues. CDR3 sequence reads: CSVEYSGVETQYF. The CDR3 DNA sequence: TGCAGCGTCGAATATTCCGGGGTAGAGACCCAGTACTTC. Drawing the rest from reference TRBV29-1 and TRBJ2-5, the complete variable domain is SAVISQKPSRDICQRGTSLTIQCQVDSQVTMMFWYRQQPGQSLTLIATANQGSEATYESGFVIDKFPISRPNLTFSTLTVSNMSPEDSSIYLCSVEYSGVETQYFGPGTRLLVL.

The chain is built from TRBV28 and TRBJ1-1, with a possible D match to TRBD1 (6 bases). CDR1 and CDR2 from the germline V gene are MDHEN and SYDVKM. With 3 bases removed from V and 8 bases from J, the gap between germline ends came to 13 bases. The CDR3 covers 13 residues. The DNA for the CDR3 is TGTGCCAGCAGTTTTCGCAGGGGTGGAGAAGCTTTCTTT. Encoded protein: CASSFRRGGEAFF.

This chain joins TRBV6-1 and TRBJ1-5; D uncertain. Trimming left V 4 bases short and J 5 bases short, with 15 bases between. The CDR3 runs 15 residues. Germline lookup yields CDR1 MNHNS and CDR2 SASEGT. In DNA form, the CDR3 reads TGTGCCAGCAGTGCCACGCACGGAGGTGATCAGCCCCAGCATTTT. Its protein product is CASSATHGGDQPQHF.

V usage is TRBV28 and J usage is TRBJ2-7; D is uncertain. Germline values: CDR1 MDHEN, CDR2 SYDVKM. CDR3 length: 12 residues. The V end was cut by 5 bases, the J end by 4 bases, with 9 bases between. The CDR3 DNA sequence: TGTGCCAGCAGTATCACCAGATACGAGCAGTACTTC. This sequence encodes CASSITRYEQYF.

The J gene is TRBJ2-6, the V gene TRBV28, with no clear D. Germline lookup yields CDR1 MDHEN and CDR2 SYDVKM. This CDR3 is 19 amino acids long. Trimming pared 3 bases from V and 1 base from J, leaving 19 bases between. The CDR3 bases are TGTGCCAGCAGTTTCCCAGGCGATGACGCATTATCTGGGGCCAACGTCCTGACTTTC. Translated, it gives CASSFPGDDALSGANVLTF.

The chain recombines TRBV7-8 with TRBJ1-5; 7 bases fit TRBD1. The ends lost 0 bases at V and 4 bases at J; junction bases unmatched: 12. The germline CDR1 and CDR2 sequences are SGHVS and FQNEAQ. The CDR3 runs 18 residues. Here the CDR3 reads CASSLAGQGGPLNQPQHF. In DNA, the CDR3 is TGTGCCAGCAGCTTAGCGGGCCAGGGGGGACCCCTAAATCAGCCCCAGCATTTT.

The chain carries TRBV7-2 and TRBJ1-5, with D perhaps matching TRBD1 (6 bases). V was cut by 4 bases and J by 2 bases, with 6 bases left in between. The CDR3 spans 13 residues. Germline V gives CDR1 SGHTA, CDR2 FQGNSA. This CDR3 is CASSSGGNQPQHF. The CDR3 bases are TGTGCCAGCAGCTCAGGGGGCAATCAGCCCCAGCATTTT.

The CDR3 region is CASSQPTTISVADTQYF. In DNA, the CDR3 is TGTGCCAGCAGCCAACCTACTACTATTTCGGTAGCAGATACGCAGTATTTT. J is TRBJ2-3 and V is TRBV11-2; D uncertain. Germline CDR1 SGHAT, CDR2 FQNNGV. Trimming shortened V by 5 bases and J by 4 bases, and 22 bases separated the two germline ends. This CDR3 region has 17 residues.

CDR3 sequence (DNA): TGCGCCAGCAGCTTTAACGGAGAAGTCCAAGAGACCCAGTACTTC. Translating gives CASSFNGEVQETQYF. The chain employs TRBV5-1 and TRBJ2-5; D uncertain. The CDR3 runs to 15 residues. Germline V gives CDR1 SGHRS, CDR2 YFSETQ. V shed 2 bases and J shed 1 base, with 12 bases lying between them.

This chain joins TRBV30 and TRBJ2-3; tentatively, D is TRBD2 (7 bases). The CDR3 is made up of 19 amino acids. Trimming took off 2 bases at V and 0 bases at J, with 24 bases between the two ends. Per the germline V gene, CDR1 is GTSNPN and CDR2 is SVGIG (reference sequence). CDR3 in amino acids: CAWSTTRGRASSSTDTQYF. As DNA, the CDR3 is TGTGCCTGGAGTACTACTAGGGGGAGGGCGTCCAGCAGCACAGATACGCAGTATTTT. Full variable domain (remainder filled in from reference TRBV30 and TRBJ2-3): SQTIHQWPATLVQPVGSPLSLECTVEGTSNPNLYWYRQAAGRGLQLLFYSVGIGQISSEVPQNLSASRPQDRQFILSSKKLLLSDSGFYLCAWSTTRGRASSSTDTQYFGPGTRLTVL.